This TCR beta chain was obtained from a study of blood T cells in healthy people across ages. A second PCR of roughly 6 to 12 cycles used a sample-barcoded 5' primer and a J-beta primer mix. TCRdb fed the 5' RACE reads into MiXCR, producing one record per CDR3 protein. The sample lists about 650,000 distinct CDR3 sequences, more than 45% occurring once. The CDR3 is made up of 16 amino acids. Germline V gene sequence: CDR1 SEHNR, CDR2 FQNEAQ (reference sequence). The ends were cut back, 1 base at V and 4 bases at J, with 14 bases in the middle. The sequenced material came from blood. The genes are TRBV7-9 and TRBJ2-4, with D maybe TRBD1 (6 bases). The TCR sequence derives from a woman older than 75 in good health. The DNA of the CDR3 is TGTGCCAGCAGCTTAGAAGAGTGGGGGCTGAAAAACATTCAGTACTTC. Translating gives CASSLEEWGLKNIQYF.